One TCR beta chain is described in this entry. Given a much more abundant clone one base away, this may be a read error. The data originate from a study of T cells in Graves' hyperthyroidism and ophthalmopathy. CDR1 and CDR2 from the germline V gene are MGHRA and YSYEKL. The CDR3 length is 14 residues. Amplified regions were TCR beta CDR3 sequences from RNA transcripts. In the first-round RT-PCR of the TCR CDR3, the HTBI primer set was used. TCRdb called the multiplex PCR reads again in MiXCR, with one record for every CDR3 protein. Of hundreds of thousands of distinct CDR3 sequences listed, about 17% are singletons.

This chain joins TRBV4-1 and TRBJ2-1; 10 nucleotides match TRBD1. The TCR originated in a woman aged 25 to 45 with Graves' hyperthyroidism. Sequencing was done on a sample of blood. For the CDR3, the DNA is TGCGCCAGCAGCCAAGTCGGGACAGGGGATGAGCGGTTCTTC. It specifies CASSQVGTGDERFF.